A selection of T cell receptor beta chains follows, all from one sample in a study of cytomegalovirus exposure and HLA in healthy donors. The assay was immunoSEQ multiplex PCR, and TCRdb's table has in-frame clones only and misses some. In the table there are about 200,000 clones, over 65% of which are singletons. The source material was PBMCs. The receptors were gathered from a boy aged 2-9 years in good health and CMV-seronegative. The CDR3 runs from the conserved cysteine through the conserved F or W. The D gene is left open where the match is weak. For some rows the clone size is stated as once, few or many, or as a class when expanded; others skip it.

TRBD2,TRBV5-4,.,TRBJ2-5,TGTGCCAGCAGCTCCCCCTCGGCCGCAGCGGGGCTGGAGACCCAGTACTTC,CASSSPSAAAGLETQYF
TRBD1,TRBV5-1,.,TRBJ2-7,TGCGCCAGCAGCTTCCGCAGGGGGTCCTACGAGCAGTACTTC,CASSFRRGSYEQYF
.,TRBV7-2,.,TRBJ2-2,TGTGCCAGCAGCTTCGGGGTAGCCGGGTCGAGCGGGGAGCTGTTTTTT,CASSFGVAGSSGELFF
.,TRBV5-6,.,TRBJ2-7,TGTGCCAGTACCGGGAACTCCTACGAGCAGTACTTC,CASTGNSYEQYF
.,TRBV7-8,.,TRBJ1-1,TGTGCCAGCAGCCTCGCGGGGGGCGGCTTCATGAACACTGAAGCTTTCTTT,CASSLAGGGFMNTEAFF
TRBD2,TRBV7-9,.,TRBJ2-1,TGTGCCAGCAGCTTAGGGGCCAAAGGCGGGGGGGCCTACAATGAGCAGTTCTTC,CASSLGAKGGGAYNEQFF
TRBD1,TRBV5-1,.,TRBJ2-3,TGCGCCAGCAGCTTGGTGGGACAGGGGGAAGGAAATACGCAGTATTTT,CASSLVGQGEGNTQYF
TRBD2,TRBV5-4,.,TRBJ2-3,TGTGCCAGCAGATGGATAGCGGGGCCAGATACGCAGTATTTT,CASRWIAGPDTQYF
TRBD1,TRBV4-3,.,TRBJ1-2,TGCGCCAGCAGCCATGCCGGACAGGGCCCTAACTATGGCTACACCTTC,CASSHAGQGPNYGYTF
TRBD2,TRBV6-5,few,TRBJ2-3,TGTGCCAGCACCCCAAATAGCGGGATCACAGATACGCAGTATTTT,CASTPNSGITDTQYF
TRBD1,TRBV2,.,TRBJ1-2,TGTGCCAGCACCGGGACAGGGGGCGTCGGTGGCTACACCTTC,CASTGTGGVGGYTF
.,TRBV29-1,.,TRBJ1-1,TGCAGCGTTGAAGATAGAGGGAACCAAGCTTTCTTT,CSVEDRGNQAFF
TRBD1,TRBV6-5,.,TRBJ1-2,TGTGCCAGCAGCTCGGCCGAGCAGGGGGATGGCTACACCTTC,CASSSAEQGDGYTF
.,TRBV11-1,once,TRBJ1-2,TGTGCCAGCAGCCCAACAGGGTTTAACTATGGCTACACCTTC,CASSPTGFNYGYTF
.,TRBV6-4,once,TRBJ1-1,TGTGCCAGCATAGCTGTGAGGAACACTGAAGCTTTCTTT,CASIAVRNTEAFF
TRBD2,TRBV15,.,TRBJ2-5,TGTGCCACCAGCAGAGATTTAGGACTAGCGGGGGAAGAGACCCAGTACTTC,CATSRDLGLAGEETQYF
TRBD2,TRBV30,.,TRBJ2-1,TGTGCCTGGAGGGGACTAGCGAGACCCAATGAGCAGTTCTTC,CAWRGLARPNEQFF
.,TRBV30,.,TRBJ1-2,TGTGCCTGGGCTGCGCTTGGACAGCTTAATGGCTACACCTTC,CAWAALGQLNGYTF
TRBD2,TRBV2,.,TRBJ2-2,TGTGCCAGCAGTGGACGGGGAGCCACGGGACTAGCGGGGGCCGGGGAGCTGTTTTTT,CASSGRGATGLAGAGELFF
.,TRBV9,.,TRBJ2-1,TGTGCCAGCAGCCCCAGCGAGAGACTTCTTCCCGGGGAGCAGTTCTTC,CASSPSERLLPGEQFF
TRBD2,TRBV6-6,.,TRBJ2-3,TGTGCCAGCAGACCTTTTAGCGGGGGGGCGACAGATACGCAGTATTTT,CASRPFSGGATDTQYF
TRBD1,TRBV2,.,TRBJ1-4,TGTGCCAGCAGTTCGTTGCAGGGGGCGGGCGAAAAACTGTTTTTT,CASSSLQGAGEKLFF
.,TRBV27,.,TRBJ1-3,TGTGCCAGCAGTAAGGGGGTGAGCAACACCATATATTTT,CASSKGVSNTIYF
TRBD1,TRBV7-2,.,TRBJ1-3,TGTGCCAGCAGCTCGGTCTACAGGGGACACACCATATATTTT,CASSSVYRGHTIYF
.,TRBV5-4,.,TRBJ1-2,TGTGCCAGCAGCCCCAAGTTCCAGAACTATGGCTACACCTTC,CASSPKFQNYGYTF
.,TRBV6-5,.,TRBJ1-1,TGTGCCAGCAGTTATGTTGTCACAGGGTCGGCTTTCTTT,CASSYVVTGSAFF
.,TRBV11-2,.,TRBJ1-2,TGTGCCAGCAGCTTAGAATACAGGGACTATGGCTACACCTTC,CASSLEYRDYGYTF
TRBD1,TRBV14,.,TRBJ1-2,TGTGCCAGCAGCCAAACCAGGGGGTATGGCTACACCTTC,CASSQTRGYGYTF
.,TRBV15,.,TRBJ2-5,TGTGCCACCAGCACAAATAGGGGGTCAGAGACCCAGTACTTC,CATSTNRGSETQYF
TRBD1,TRBV5-1,.,TRBJ1-2,TGCGCCAGCAGCTGGACCGGGACAGGGGATGACGGCTACACCTTC,CASSWTGTGDDGYTF